This record concerns one T cell receptor beta chain sequence. V lost 8 bases and J lost 4; bases outside the gene matches: 11. CDR3 length: 15 amino acids. Germline V gene data show CDR1 as LNHDA and CDR2 as SQIVND (reference sequence). In the authors' workflow: Reference gene primer amplification gave estimated nucleated cell counts. The table came from immunoSEQ multiplex PCR; TCRdb's copy has only in-frame clones and leaves some out. Clonal size and the V and J genes are those of that table, whereas D and trimming came from the DNA. Of 260,000 or so clones listed, 88% are singletons. These data originate in a study of blood T cell repertoires in COVID-19.

The sample consisted of peripheral blood. The TCR originated in a human donor in a cohort sampled during active COVID-19. V usage is TRBV19 and J usage is TRBJ1-5, with TRBD1 identical over 7 bases. CDR3: CASQPRDRVNQPQHF. CDR3 nucleotide sequence: TGTGCCAGTCAACCCCGCGACAGGGTGAATCAGCCCCAGCATTTT.